The clone carrying this TCR beta chain showed up just a few times. No antigen is known for it. This sample is drawn from a study of T cells in Graves' hyperthyroidism and ophthalmopathy. The length of the CDR3 is 19 residues. Germline V CDR1 and CDR2: KGHDR, SFDVKD. Trimming shortened V by 2 bases and J by 0 bases, and 19 bases separated the two germline ends. The study, taken as a whole, reports: Through a model of 13 V-J features, ophthalmopathy was separated from stable hyperthyroidism. Most expanded thyroid clonotypes above 0.001 also appeared in blood.

Amplification yielded TCR beta CDR3 regions, with RNA transcripts as the source. The HTBI primer set was used in a first-round RT-PCR of the TCR CDR3. TCRdb ran MiXCR on the multiplex PCR reads and lists one entry per CDR3 protein. The profile shows about 350,000 distinct CDR3 sequences, 13% to 15% of them singletons. The sample consisted of blood. This sequence originates from an older woman with Graves' ophthalmopathy. The chain couples TRBV24-1 to TRBJ2-1; TRBD2 might be the D (5 bases). CDR3 sequence (DNA): TGTGCCACCAGTGATTCCTTCCGGGCCTCACGGGGCTCCTACAATGAGCAGTTCTTC. Translated, it gives CATSDSFRASRGSYNEQFF.